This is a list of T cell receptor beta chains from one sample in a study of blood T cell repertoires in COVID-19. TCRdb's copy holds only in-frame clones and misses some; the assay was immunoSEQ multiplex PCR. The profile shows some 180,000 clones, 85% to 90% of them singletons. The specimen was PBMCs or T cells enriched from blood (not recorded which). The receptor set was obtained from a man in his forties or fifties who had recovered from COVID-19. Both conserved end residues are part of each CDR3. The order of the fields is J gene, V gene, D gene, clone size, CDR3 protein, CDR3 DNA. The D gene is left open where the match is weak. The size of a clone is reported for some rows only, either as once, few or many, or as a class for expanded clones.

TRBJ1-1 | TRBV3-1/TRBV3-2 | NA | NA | CASSQGSGVYTEAFF | TGTGCCAGCAGCCAAGGGTCGGGGGTTTACACTGAAGCTTTCTTT
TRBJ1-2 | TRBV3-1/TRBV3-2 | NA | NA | CASSQVYRSDGGYTF | TGTGCCAGCAGCCAAGTTTATCGGTCCGATGGTGGCTACACCTTC
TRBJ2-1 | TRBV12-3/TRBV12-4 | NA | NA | CASVQGHEQFF | TGTGCCAGCGTGCAGGGCCATGAGCAGTTCTTC
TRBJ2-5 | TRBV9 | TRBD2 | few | CASSRSPSGGLQETQYF | TGTGCCAGCAGCCGCTCTCCAAGCGGGGGGCTCCAAGAGACCCAGTACTTC
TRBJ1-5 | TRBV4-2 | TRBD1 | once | CASSQGRDRGQPQHF | TGTGCCAGCAGCCAAGGCCGGGACAGGGGTCAGCCCCAGCATTTT
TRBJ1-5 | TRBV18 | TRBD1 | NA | CASSSTTGGRNQPQHF | TGTGCCAGCTCCTCAACGACAGGGGGCCGCAATCAGCCCCAGCATTTT
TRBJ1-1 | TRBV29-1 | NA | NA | CSVEVPLSGNTEAFF | TGCAGCGTTGAAGTTCCCCTATCTGGGAACACTGAAGCTTTCTTT
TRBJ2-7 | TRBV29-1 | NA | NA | CSVEVGSDYEQYF | TGCAGCGTTGAGGTTGGGAGTGACTACGAGCAGTACTTC
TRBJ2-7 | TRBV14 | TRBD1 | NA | CASSHRTGTGGSEQYF | TGTGCCAGCAGCCACCGTACCGGGACAGGGGGTTCCGAGCAGTACTTC
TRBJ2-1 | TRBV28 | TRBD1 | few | CASTGQVDNEQFF | TGTGCCAGCACGGGACAGGTGGACAATGAGCAGTTCTTC
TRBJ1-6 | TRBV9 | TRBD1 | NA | CASSGLGQADSPLHF | TGTGCCAGCAGCGGACTGGGACAGGCGGATTCACCCCTCCACTTT
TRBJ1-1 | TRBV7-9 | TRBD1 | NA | CASSSSGDRGTEAFF | TGTGCCAGCAGCTCGTCTGGGGACAGGGGCACTGAAGCTTTCTTT
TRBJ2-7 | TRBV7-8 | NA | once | CASSLFGAGFFYEQYF | TGTGCCAGCAGCTTATTTGGGGCAGGTTTTTTCTACGAGCAGTACTTC
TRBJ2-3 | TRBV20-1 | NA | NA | CSARVRGQYF | TGCAGTGCTAGAGTAAGAGGGCAGTATTTT
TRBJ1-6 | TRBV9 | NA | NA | CASSAEGRGSPLHF | TGTGCCAGCAGCGCGGAGGGGCGGGGTTCACCCCTCCACTTT
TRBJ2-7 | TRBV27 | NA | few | CASSLSGWVPYEQYF | TGTGCCAGCAGTCTCTCCGGGTGGGTTCCCTACGAGCAGTACTTC
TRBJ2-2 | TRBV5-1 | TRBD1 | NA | CASSPGTVNTGELFF | TGCGCCAGCAGTCCCGGGACAGTGAACACCGGGGAGCTGTTTTTT
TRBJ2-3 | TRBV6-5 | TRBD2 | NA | CASSTGLATDTQYF | TGTGCCAGCAGTACCGGACTAGCAACAGATACGCAGTATTTT
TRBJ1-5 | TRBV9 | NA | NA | CASSVESAVGQPQHF | TGTGCCAGCAGCGTAGAGTCGGCGGTTGGACAGCCCCAGCATTTT
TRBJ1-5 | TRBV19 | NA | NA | CASRRYRDTNQPQHF | TGTGCCAGTAGGAGATACCGGGACACTAATCAGCCCCAGCATTTT
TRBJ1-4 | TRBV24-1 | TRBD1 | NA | CATSDRRDSVEKLFF | TGTGCCACCAGTGATCGGAGGGACAGTGTTGAAAAACTGTTTTTT
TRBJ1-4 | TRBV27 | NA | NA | CASSPQGNEKLFF | TGTGCCAGCAGTCCCCAGGGTAATGAAAAACTGTTTTTT
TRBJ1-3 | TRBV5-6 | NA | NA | CASSFPNRDSGNTIYF | TGTGCCAGCAGCTTCCCGAATCGCGATTCTGGAAACACCATATATTTT
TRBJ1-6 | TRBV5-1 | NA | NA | CASSWGFEDSPLHF | TGCGCCAGCAGCTGGGGCTTTGAGGATTCACCCCTCCACTTT
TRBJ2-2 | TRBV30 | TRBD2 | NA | CAWRLAGVRSGELFF | TGTGCCTGGAGGCTAGCGGGAGTACGATCCGGGGAGCTGTTTTTT